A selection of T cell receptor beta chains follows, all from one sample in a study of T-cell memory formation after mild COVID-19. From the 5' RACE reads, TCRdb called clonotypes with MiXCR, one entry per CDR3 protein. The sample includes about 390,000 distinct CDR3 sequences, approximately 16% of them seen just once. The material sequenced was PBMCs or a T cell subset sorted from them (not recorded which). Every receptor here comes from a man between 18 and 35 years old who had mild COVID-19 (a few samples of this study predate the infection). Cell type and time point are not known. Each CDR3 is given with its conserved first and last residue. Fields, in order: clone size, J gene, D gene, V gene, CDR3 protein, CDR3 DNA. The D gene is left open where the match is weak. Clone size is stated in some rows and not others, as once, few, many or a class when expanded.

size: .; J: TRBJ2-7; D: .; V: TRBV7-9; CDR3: CASSLELDSYEQYF; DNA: TGTGCCAGCAGCTTAGAACTGGACAGCTACGAGCAGTACTTC
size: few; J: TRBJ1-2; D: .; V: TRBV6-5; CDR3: CASNLRGPNYGYTF; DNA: TGTGCCAGCAACCTCCGAGGTCCTAACTATGGCTACACCTTC
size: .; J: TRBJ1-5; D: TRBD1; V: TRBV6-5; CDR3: CASSLSGTGKQPQHF; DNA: TGTGCCAGCAGTCTTAGCGGGACAGGAAAACAGCCCCAGCATTTT
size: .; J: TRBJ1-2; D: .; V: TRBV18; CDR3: CASSPGAGIFGGYTF; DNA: TGTGCCAGCTCACCAGGAGCAGGGATCTTCGGTGGCTACACCTTC
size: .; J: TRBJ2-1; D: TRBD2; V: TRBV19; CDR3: CASRAPSGGYNEQFF; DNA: TGTGCCAGTAGGGCACCTAGCGGGGGCTACAATGAGCAGTTCTTC
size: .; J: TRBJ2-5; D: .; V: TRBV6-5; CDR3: CASGGRPETQYF; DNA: TGTGCCAGCGGGGGCAGACCAGAGACCCAGTACTTC
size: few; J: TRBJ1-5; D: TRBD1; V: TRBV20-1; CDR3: CSARETGETHQPQHF; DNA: TGCAGTGCTAGAGAGACAGGGGAGACCCATCAGCCCCAGCATTTT
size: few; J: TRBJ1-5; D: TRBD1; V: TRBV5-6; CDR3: CASSQWDREHYQPQHF; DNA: TGTGCCAGCAGCCAATGGGACAGGGAGCACTATCAGCCCCAGCATTTT
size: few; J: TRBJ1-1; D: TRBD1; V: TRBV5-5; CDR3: CASSLGPGQGRRTEAFF; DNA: TGTGCCAGCAGCTTGGGTCCGGGACAGGGCAGAAGGACTGAAGCTTTCTTT
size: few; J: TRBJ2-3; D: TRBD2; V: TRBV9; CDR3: CASSVAGGPLSTDTQYF; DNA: TGTGCCAGCAGCGTCGCGGGGGGCCCCCTTAGCACAGATACGCAGTATTTT
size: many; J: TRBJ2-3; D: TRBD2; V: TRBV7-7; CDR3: CASSLGTILTDTQYF; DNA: TGTGCTAGCAGCTTAGGGACTATACTGACAGATACGCAGTATTTT
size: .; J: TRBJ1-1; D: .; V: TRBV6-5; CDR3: CASSYLTETTEAFF; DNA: TGTGCCAGCAGTTACCTGACCGAGACCACTGAAGCTTTCTTT
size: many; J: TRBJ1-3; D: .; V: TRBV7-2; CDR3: CASSPQSGVGNTIYF; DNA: TGTGCCAGCAGCCCCCAAAGCGGGGTTGGAAACACCATATATTTT
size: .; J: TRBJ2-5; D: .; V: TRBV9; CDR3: CASSVGIGEQETQYF; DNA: TGTGCCAGCAGCGTAGGTATCGGGGAACAAGAGACCCAGTACTTC
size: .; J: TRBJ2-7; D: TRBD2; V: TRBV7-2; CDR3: CASSTGGGVTYEQYF; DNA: TGTGCCAGCAGCACCGGGGGAGGGGTTACCTACGAGCAGTACTTC
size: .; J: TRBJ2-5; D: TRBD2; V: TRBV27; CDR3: CASRRTSAETQYF; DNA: TGTGCCAGCAGAAGGACTAGCGCGGAGACCCAGTACTTC
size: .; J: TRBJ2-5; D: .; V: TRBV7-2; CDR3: CASRREAGKETQYF; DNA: TGTGCCAGCAGACGAGAGGCAGGGAAAGAGACCCAGTACTTC
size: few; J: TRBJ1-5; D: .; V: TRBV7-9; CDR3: CASSLDESDTDQPQHF; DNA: TGTGCCAGCAGCTTAGACGAGTCGGACACCGATCAGCCCCAGCATTTT
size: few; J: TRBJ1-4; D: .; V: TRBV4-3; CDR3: CASSVTPTTNEKLFF; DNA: TGCGCCAGCAGCGTCACACCCACAACTAATGAAAAACTGTTTTTT
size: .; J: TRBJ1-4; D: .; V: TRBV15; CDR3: CATSLYPGYQTVREKLFF; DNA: TGTGCCACCAGCCTATACCCAGGGTATCAAACTGTCCGCGAAAAACTGTTTTTT
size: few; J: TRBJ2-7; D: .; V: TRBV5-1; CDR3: CATQLWMGSYEQYF; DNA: TGCGCCACCCAACTCTGGATGGGTTCCTACGAGCAGTACTTC
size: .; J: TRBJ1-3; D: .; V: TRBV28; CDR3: CASSDVGNTIYF; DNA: TGTGCCAGCAGCGATGTAGGAAACACCATATATTTT
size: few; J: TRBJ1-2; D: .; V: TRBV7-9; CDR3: CASSKPTESKGYTF; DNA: TGTGCCAGCAGTAAGCCGACAGAATCTAAAGGCTACACCTTC
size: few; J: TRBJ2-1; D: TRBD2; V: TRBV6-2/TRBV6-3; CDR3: CASSPGGAGYNEQFF; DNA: TGTGCCAGCAGTCCCGGGGGGGCCGGCTACAATGAGCAGTTCTTC
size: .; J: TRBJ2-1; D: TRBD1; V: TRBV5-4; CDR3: CASRFGGTGGNEQFF; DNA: TGTGCCAGCAGGTTCGGCGGGACAGGGGGCAATGAGCAGTTCTTC
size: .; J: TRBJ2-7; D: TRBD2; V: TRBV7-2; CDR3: CASSLTSGAYEQYF; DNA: TGTGCCAGCAGCTTAACTAGCGGAGCATACGAGCAGTACTTC
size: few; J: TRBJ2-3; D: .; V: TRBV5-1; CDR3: CASSGGGRGDTQYF; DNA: TGCGCCAGCAGCGGGGGGGGCCGTGGAGATACGCAGTATTTT
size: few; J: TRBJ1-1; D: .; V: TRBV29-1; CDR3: CSVEFSLGHPSEAFF; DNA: TGCAGCGTTGAATTCTCCCTTGGGCATCCATCTGAAGCTTTCTTT
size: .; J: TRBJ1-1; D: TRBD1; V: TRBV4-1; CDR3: CASSQTGVGNTEAFF; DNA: TGCGCCAGCAGCCAGACAGGGGTAGGGAACACTGAAGCTTTCTTT
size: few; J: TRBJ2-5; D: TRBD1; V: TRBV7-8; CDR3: CASSRQGVEETQYF; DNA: TGTGCCAGCAGCCGCCAGGGGGTCGAAGAGACCCAGTACTTC
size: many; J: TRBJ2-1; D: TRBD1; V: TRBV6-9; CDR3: CASSSGQGVNEQFF; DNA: TGTGCCAGCAGTTCGGGACAGGGGGTTAATGAGCAGTTCTTC
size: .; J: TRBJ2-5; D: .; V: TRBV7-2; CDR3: CASSAHRAGETQYF; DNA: TGTGCCAGCAGCGCCCACAGGGCGGGGGAGACCCAGTACTTC
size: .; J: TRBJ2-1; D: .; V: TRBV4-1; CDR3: CASSLQQGSISEQFF; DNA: TGCGCCAGCAGCCTCCAGCAGGGATCAATAAGTGAGCAGTTCTTC
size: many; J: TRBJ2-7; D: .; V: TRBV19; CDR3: CASSMYPSAAGGTYEQYF; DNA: TGTGCCAGTAGTATGTACCCGTCAGCGGCTGGAGGGACCTACGAGCAGTACTTC
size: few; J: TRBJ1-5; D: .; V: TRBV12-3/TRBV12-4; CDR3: CASSPPNQPQHF; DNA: TGTGCCAGCAGCCCACCCAATCAGCCCCAGCATTTT
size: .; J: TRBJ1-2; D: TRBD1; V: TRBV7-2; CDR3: CASSLAPGQMDGYTF; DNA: TGTGCCAGCAGCTTAGCCCCGGGACAGATGGATGGCTACACCTTC
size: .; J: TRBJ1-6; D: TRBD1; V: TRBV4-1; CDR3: CASSSGQGFGSPLHF; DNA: TGCGCCAGCAGCTCAGGACAGGGATTTGGTTCACCCCTCCACTTT
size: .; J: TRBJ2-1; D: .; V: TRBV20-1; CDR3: CSARPPAGEQFF; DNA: TGCAGTGCTAGACCACCCGCGGGTGAGCAGTTCTTC